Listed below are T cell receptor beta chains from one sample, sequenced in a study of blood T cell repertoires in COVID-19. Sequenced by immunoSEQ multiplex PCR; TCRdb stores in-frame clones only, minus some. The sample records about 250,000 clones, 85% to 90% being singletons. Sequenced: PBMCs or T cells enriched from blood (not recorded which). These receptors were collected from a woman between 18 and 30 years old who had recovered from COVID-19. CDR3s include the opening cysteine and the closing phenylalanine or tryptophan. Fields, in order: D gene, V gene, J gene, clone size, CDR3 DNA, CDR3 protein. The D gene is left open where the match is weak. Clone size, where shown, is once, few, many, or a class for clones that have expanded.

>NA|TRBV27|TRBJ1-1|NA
TGTGCCAGCAGCCCGGGACTGAGGCGGTCTGAAGCTTTCTTT
CASSPGLRRSEAFF
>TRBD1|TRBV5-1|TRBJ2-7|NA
TGCGCCAGCAGCTTGGTGGGACAGGGATACGAGCAGTACTTC
CASSLVGQGYEQYF
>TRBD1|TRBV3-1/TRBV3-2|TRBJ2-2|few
TGTGCCAGCAGCTTACAGGGGCGAGGCCCCGGGGAGCTGTTTTTT
CASSLQGRGPGELFF
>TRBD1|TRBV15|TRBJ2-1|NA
TGTGCCACCAGCGTAAGGACAGGTTTCAATGAGCAGTTCTTC
CATSVRTGFNEQFF
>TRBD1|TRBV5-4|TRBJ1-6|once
TGTGCCAGCAGCTTACAGGGGGCCGGTAATTCACCCCTCCACTTT
CASSLQGAGNSPLHF
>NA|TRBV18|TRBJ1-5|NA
TGTGCCAGCTCACCACAAGGGGTCAATAGCAATCAGCCCCAGCATTTT
CASSPQGVNSNQPQHF
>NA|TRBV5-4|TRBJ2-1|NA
TGTGCCAACGCCAAAATTAAGAAGAGGGAGGCCCGCATTCATGAGCAGTTCTTC
CANAKIKKREARIHEQFF
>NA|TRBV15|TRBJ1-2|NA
TGTGCCACCAGCAGAGGGCAGGAAAACTATGGCTACACCTTC
CATSRGQENYGYTF
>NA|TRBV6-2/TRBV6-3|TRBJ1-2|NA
TGTGCCAGCAGTTACTCGAGCTATGGCTACACCTTC
CASSYSSYGYTF
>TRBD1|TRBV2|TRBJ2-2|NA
TGTGCCAGCAGTGAAGCAAGACAGGGGGAATTGGGCGGGGAGCTGTTTTTT
CASSEARQGELGGELFF
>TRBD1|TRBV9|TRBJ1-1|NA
TGTGCCAGCAGCGGAAAGACAGGGGCTGGTCACACTGAAGCTTTCTTT
CASSGKTGAGHTEAFF
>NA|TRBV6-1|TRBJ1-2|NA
TGTGCCAGCAGTGAAGTGACGGGGGGCTCTGGCTACACCTTC
CASSEVTGGSGYTF
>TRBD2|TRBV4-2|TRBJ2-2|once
TGTGCCAGCAGCCAAGACCCGCCTAGCGGGGCCAGTGGGGAGCTGTTTTTT
CASSQDPPSGASGELFF
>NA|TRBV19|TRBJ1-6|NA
TGTGCCAGTAGTATGCTCATTCTTAGTTCACCCCTCCACTTT
CASSMLILSSPLHF
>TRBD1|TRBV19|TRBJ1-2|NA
TGTGCCAGTCGGTACGGATTGGGACAGGGGAACTATGGCTACACCTTC
CASRYGLGQGNYGYTF
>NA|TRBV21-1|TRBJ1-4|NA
TGTGCCAGCAGCTATATTTGGCGGGAGGAGGAAAAACTGTTTTTT
CASSYIWREEEKLFF
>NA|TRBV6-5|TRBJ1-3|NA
TGTGCCAGCAGTTACATGGGCTCCTCTGGAAACACCATATATTTT
CASSYMGSSGNTIYF
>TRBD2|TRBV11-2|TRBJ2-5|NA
TGTGCCAGCAGACGGGGGGGGTACCAAGAGACCCAGTACTTC
CASRRGGYQETQYF
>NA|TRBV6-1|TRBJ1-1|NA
TGTGCCAGCAGTGAGGGCCCTGGTAGCACTGAAGCTTTCTTT
CASSEGPGSTEAFF
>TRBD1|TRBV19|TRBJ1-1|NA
TGTGCCAGTAGTAGGGGACAGGGGCTTATGAACACTGAAGCTTTCTTT
CASSRGQGLMNTEAFF
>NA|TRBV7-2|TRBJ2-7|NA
TGTGCCAGCAGCCTACAGGGAAACGAGCAGTACTTC
CASSLQGNEQYF
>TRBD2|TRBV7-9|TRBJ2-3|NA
TGTGCCAGCAGCCCCCGCGGGGGTAGCACAGATACGCAGTATTTT
CASSPRGGSTDTQYF
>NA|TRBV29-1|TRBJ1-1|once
TGCAGCGTTTGGAGGAACACTGAAGCTTTCTTT
CSVWRNTEAFF
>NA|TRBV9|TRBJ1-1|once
TGTGCCAGCAGCCTCAGTGGAGTGACCGGCACTGAAGCTTTCTTT
CASSLSGVTGTEAFF
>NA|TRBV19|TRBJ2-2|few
TGTGCCAGTAGAAGGGTTGCGGGCACCGGGGAGCTGTTTTTT
CASRRVAGTGELFF
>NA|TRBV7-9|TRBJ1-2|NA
TGTGCCAGCAGCCCCCCCCCGGTTGGCTACACCTTC
CASSPPPVGYTF
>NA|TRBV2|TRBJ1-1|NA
TGTGCCAGCACCGAACGGACAGTTACGAACACTGAAGCTTTCTTT
CASTERTVTNTEAFF
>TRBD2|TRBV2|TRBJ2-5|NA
TGTGCCAGCAGTGAGCTAGCGGGGGGTTCTGGGACCCAGTACTTC
CASSELAGGSGTQYF
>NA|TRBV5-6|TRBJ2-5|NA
TGTGCCAGCAGCTTGTTCCCTGCTTTAATGGCACAACAAGAGACCCAGTACTTC
CASSLFPALMAQQETQYF
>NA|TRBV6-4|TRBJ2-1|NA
TGTGCCAGCAGTGACGGGGCAGGCAATGAGCAGTTCTTC
CASSDGAGNEQFF
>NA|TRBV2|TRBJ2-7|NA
TGTGCCAGCGGCTTGGACAGCTTCTACGAGCAGTACTTC
CASGLDSFYEQYF
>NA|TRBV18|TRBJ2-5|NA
TGTGCCAGCTCAGCATCAGTGGGGAGACAAGAGACCCAGTACTTC
CASSASVGRQETQYF
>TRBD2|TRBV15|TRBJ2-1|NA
TGTGCCACCGCGGGGGGCCGGTTTGAATCTGAGCAGTTCTTC
CATAGGRFESEQFF
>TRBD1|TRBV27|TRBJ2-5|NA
TGTGCCAGCAGTTTCCTCCCGGGACAGGGGACGGACGAGACCCAGTACTTC
CASSFLPGQGTDETQYF
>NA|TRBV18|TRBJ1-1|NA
TGTGCCAGCTCACCACCCTTCGGGGAGGTCACTGAAGCTTTCTTT
CASSPPFGEVTEAFF
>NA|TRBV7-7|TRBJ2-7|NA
TGTGCTAGCAGCTTAGCACAGTCCTACGAGCAGTACTTC
CASSLAQSYEQYF
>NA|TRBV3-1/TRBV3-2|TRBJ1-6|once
TGTGCCAGCAGCCTACTTAGAGGACCCCTCCACTTT
CASSLLRGPLHF
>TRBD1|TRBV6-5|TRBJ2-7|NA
TGTGCCAGCGGAAGGACAGGGGCTAACTACGAGCAGTACTTC
CASGRTGANYEQYF
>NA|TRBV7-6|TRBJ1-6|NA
TGTGCCAGCAGCCGGTCAAGTAGCTCCTATAATTCACCCCTCCACTTT
CASSRSSSSYNSPLHF
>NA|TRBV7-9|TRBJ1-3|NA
TGTGCCAGCAGCCCCCGGGTTGGAAACACCATATATTTT
CASSPRVGNTIYF
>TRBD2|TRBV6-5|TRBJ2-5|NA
TGTGCCAGCAGTTTAGAACGCGGGGGGGGCCAAGAGACCCAGTACTTC
CASSLERGGGQETQYF
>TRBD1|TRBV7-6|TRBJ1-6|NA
TGTGCCAGCAGCTTAGCCGGGACAGATCTTAATTCACCCCTCCACTTT
CASSLAGTDLNSPLHF
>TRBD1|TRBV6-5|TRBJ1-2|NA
TGTGCCACCACGGACAGGGCGTCCGGCTACACCTTC
CATTDRASGYTF
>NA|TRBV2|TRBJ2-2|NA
TGTGCCAGCAGTGACCGGGGTGCCGGGGAGCTGTTTTTT
CASSDRGAGELFF
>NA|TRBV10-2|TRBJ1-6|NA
TGCGCCAGCAGTGCGGCAGGGTTTAGTTCACCCCTCCACTTT
CASSAAGFSSPLHF
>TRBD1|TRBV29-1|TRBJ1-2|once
TGCAGCGTTCGGACAGGGGAATATGGCTACACCTTC
CSVRTGEYGYTF
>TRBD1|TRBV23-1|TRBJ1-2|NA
TGCGCCAGCAGTGGGGACAGGGACTACCCCTATGGCTACACCTTC
CASSGDRDYPYGYTF
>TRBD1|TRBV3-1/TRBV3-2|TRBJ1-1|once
TGTGCCAGCAGCCGGATTACAGGGGTAATTGAAGCTTTCTTT
CASSRITGVIEAFF
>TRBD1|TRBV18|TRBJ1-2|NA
TGTGCCAGCTCACCACAGGGACAGGGCTACACCTTC
CASSPQGQGYTF
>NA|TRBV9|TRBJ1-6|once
TGTGCCAGCAGCGTAGCTTCCTCAGGGTATACTTCACCCCTCCACTTT
CASSVASSGYTSPLHF